The clone carrying this T cell receptor (beta chain) has a handful of counts. The antigen is unknown. One entry per CDR3 protein, called by TCRdb with MiXCR from the reads. The data contain almost 550,000 distinct CDR3 sequences, about 15% of them seen just once; the ten biggest clones take up roughly 25%. This entry belongs to a study of T cell repertoires in cytomegalovirus infection. The wider study: Matching HLA type, along with CMV infection, was indicated by public TCR beta signatures. The study's findings and limits: Identification of carriers of CMV plus the relevant HLA was performed using cumulative public TCR beta family frequency. The ex vivo response showed dominance by HLA-C-restricted CMV-specific TCR beta clonotypes.

V gave up 10 bases and J gave up 0 bases, with 10 bases separating them. Germline CDR1 SNHLY, CDR2 FYNNEI. This CDR3 is 12 amino acids long. This receptor was obtained from a human donor in good health (CMV status not recorded). Some clones in this sample may be carry-over from other donors' samples. The chain joins TRBV2 to TRBJ2-7; possibly TRBD1 or TRBD2 for D (5 bases each). Sequencing was done on a sample of CD8+ T cells from PBMCs. This CDR3 reads CANRDLSYEQYF. CDR3 DNA: TGTGCCAACCGGGACCTCTCCTACGAGCAGTACTTC.